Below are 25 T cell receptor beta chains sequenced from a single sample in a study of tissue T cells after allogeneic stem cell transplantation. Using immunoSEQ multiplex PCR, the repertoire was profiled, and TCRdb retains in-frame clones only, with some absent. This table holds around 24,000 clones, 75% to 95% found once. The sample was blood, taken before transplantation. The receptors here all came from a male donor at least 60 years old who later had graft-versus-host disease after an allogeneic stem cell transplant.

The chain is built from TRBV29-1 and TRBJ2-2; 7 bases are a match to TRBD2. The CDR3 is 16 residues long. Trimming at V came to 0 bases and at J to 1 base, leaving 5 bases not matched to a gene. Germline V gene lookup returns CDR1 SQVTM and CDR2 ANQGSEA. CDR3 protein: CSVEDLERGNTGELFF. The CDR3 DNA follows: TGCAGCGTTGAAGATCTGGAGCGGGGGAACACCGGGGAGCTGTTTTTT.

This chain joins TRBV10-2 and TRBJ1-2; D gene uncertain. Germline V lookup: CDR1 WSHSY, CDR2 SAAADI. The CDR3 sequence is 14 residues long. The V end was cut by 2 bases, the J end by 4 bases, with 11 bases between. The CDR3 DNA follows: TGCGCCAGCAGTGAGGAGGGCGTAGGCTATGGCTACACCTTC. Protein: CASSEEGVGYGYTF.

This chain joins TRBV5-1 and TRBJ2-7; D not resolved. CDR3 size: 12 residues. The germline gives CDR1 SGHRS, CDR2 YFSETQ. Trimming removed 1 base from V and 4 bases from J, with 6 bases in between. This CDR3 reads CASSLSRYEQYF. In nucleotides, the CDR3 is TGCGCCAGCAGCTTGAGCAGATACGAGCAGTACTTC. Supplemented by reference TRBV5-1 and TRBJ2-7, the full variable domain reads KAGVTQTPRYLIKTRGQQVTLSCSPISGHRSVSWYQQTPGQGLQFLFEYFSETQRNKGNFPGRFSGRQFSNSRSEMNVSTLELGDSALYLCASSLSRYEQYFGPGTRLTVT.

The CDR3 nucleotides are TGTGCCAGCAGTACCGACAGGGCTAATGAGCAGTTCTTC. Protein sequence: CASSTDRANEQFF. J is TRBJ2-1 and V is TRBV11-3; 7 bases fit TRBD1. The CDR3 runs 13 residues. Unmatched junction bases numbered 6, after V lost 6 bases and J lost 7 bases. Germline lookup yields CDR1 SGHNT and CDR2 YENEEA.

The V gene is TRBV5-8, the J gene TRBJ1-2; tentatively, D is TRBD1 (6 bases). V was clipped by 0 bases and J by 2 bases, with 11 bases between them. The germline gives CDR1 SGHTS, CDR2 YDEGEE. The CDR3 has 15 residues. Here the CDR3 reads CASSLGSGANYGYTF. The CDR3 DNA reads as TGTGCCAGCAGCTTGGGGTCAGGGGCGAACTATGGCTACACCTTC.

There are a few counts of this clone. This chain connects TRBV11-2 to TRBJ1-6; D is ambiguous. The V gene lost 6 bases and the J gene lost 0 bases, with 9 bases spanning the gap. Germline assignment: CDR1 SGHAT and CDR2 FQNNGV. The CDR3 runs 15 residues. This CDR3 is CASSPGNSYNSPLHF. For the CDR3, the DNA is TGTGCCAGCAGTCCTGGAAACTCCTATAATTCACCCCTCCACTTT.

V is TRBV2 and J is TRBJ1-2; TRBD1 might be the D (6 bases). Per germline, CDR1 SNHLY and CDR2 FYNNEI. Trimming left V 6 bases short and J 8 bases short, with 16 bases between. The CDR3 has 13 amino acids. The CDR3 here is CASRTTGIRGYTF. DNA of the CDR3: TGTGCCAGCAGAACTACAGGGATTAGGGGCTACACCTTC.

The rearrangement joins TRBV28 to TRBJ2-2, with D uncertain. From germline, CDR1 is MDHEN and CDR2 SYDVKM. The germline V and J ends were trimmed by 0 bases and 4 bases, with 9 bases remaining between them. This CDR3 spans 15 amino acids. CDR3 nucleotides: TGTGCCAGCAGTTTATGGGTCGGCAGCACCGGGGAGCTGTTTTTT. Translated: CASSLWVGSTGELFF.

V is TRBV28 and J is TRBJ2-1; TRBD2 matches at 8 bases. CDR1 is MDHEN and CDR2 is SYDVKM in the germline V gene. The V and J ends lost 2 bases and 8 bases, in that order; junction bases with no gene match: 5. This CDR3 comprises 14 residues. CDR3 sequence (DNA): TGTGCCAGCAGTTTAACCGGGAGGGTATATGAGCAGTTCTTC. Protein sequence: CASSLTGRVYEQFF.

CDR3 sequence: CASSRTGDSGNTIYF. DNA of the CDR3: TGTGCCAGCAGTCGTACAGGGGACTCTGGAAACACCATATATTTT. The rearrangement uses TRBV6-5 and TRBJ1-3, with 7 bases aligning to TRBD1. CDR3 length: 15 residues. V dropped 5 bases and J dropped 0; count of bases not matched to a gene: 4. From germline, CDR1 is MNHEY and CDR2 SVGAGI.

The DNA for the CDR3 is TGTGCCAGCTCATTCCGACAGGGCGAGCAGTACTTC. Translating it yields CASSFRQGEQYF. The chain recombines TRBV18 with TRBJ2-7; 7 bases fit TRBD1. The CDR3 runs 12 residues. Unmatched junction bases numbered 4, after V lost 5 bases and J lost 6 bases. The germline gives CDR1 KGHSH, CDR2 LQKENI.

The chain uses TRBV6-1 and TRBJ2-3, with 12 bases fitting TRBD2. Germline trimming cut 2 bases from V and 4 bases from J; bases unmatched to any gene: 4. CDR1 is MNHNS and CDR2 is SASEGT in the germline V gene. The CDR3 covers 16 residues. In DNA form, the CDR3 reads TGTGCCAGCAGTGAACATCTAGCGGGAGGGGCAGATACGCAGTATTTT. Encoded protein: CASSEHLAGGADTQYF.

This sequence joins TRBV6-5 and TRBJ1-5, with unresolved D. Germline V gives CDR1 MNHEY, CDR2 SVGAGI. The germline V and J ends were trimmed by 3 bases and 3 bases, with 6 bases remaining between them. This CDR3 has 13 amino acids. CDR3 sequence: CASSYSLNQPQHF. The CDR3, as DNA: TGTGCCAGCAGTTATTCCCTCAATCAGCCCCAGCATTTT.

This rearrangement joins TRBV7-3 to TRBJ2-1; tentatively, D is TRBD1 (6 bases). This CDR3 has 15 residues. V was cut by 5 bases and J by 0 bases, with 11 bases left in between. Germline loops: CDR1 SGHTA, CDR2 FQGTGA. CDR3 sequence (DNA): TGTGCCAGCAGCGAACGGGACACCTCCTACAATGAGCAGTTCTTC. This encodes CASSERDTSYNEQFF. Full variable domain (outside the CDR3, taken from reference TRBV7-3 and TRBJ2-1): GAGVSQTPSNKVTEKGKYVELRCDPISGHTALYWYRQSLGQGPEFLIYFQGTGAADDSGLPNDRFFAVRPEGSVSTLKIQRTERGDSAVYLCASSERDTSYNEQFFGPGTRLTVL.

The CDR3 coding sequence is TGTGCCAGCAGAAGTACAGGGGGCATCGAGACCCAGTACTTC. It encodes CASRSTGGIETQYF. V usage is TRBV7-3 and J usage is TRBJ2-5; TRBD1 matches at 9 bases. V was clipped by 6 bases and J by 5 bases; unmatched bases: 7. The CDR3 totals 14 residues. CDR1 is SGHTA, CDR2 FQGTGA, per germline.

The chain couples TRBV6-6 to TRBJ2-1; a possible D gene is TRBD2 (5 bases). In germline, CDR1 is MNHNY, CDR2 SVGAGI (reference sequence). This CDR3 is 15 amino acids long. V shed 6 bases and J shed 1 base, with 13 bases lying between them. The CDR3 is CASRDGVLSYNEQFF. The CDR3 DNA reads TGTGCCAGCAGGGACGGGGTCCTTTCCTACAATGAGCAGTTCTTC.

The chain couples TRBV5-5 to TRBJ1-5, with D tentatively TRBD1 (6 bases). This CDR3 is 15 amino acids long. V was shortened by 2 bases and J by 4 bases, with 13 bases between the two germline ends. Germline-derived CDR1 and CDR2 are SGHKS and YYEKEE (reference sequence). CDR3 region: CASSFYSGANQPQHF. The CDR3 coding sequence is TGTGCCAGCAGCTTTTATTCAGGGGCAAATCAGCCCCAGCATTTT.

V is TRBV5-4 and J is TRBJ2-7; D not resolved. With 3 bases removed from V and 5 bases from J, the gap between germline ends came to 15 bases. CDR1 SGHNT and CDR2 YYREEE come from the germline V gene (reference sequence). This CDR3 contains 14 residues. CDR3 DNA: TGTGCCAGCAGCTGGTGGTTGGGTGGAAACGAGCAGTACTTC. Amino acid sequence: CASSWWLGGNEQYF.

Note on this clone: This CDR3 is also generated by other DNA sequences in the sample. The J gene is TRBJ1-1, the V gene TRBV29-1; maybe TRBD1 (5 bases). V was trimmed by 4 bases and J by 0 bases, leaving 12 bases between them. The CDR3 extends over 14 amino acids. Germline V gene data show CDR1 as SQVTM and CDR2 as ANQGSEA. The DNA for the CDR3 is TGCAGCGTTGGGGGCGGTCAAATGAACACTGAAGCTTTCTTT. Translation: CSVGGGQMNTEAFF. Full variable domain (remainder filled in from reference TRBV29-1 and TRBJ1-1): SAVISQKPSRDICQRGTSLTIQCQVDSQVTMMFWYRQQPGQSLTLIATANQGSEATYESGFVIDKFPISRPNLTFSTLTVSNMSPEDSSIYLCSVGGGQMNTEAFFGQGTRLTVV.

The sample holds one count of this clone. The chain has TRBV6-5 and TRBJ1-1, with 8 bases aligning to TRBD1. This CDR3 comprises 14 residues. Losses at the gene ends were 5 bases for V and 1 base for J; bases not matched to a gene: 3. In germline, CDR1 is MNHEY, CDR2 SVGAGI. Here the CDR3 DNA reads TGTGCCAGCAGTAGGACAGGGCAGAACACTGAAGCTTTCTTT. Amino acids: CASSRTGQNTEAFF.

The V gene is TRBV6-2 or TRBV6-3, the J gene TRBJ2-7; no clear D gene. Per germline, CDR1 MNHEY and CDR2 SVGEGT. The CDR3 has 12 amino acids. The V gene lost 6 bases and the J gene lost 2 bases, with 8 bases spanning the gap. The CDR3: CASSLLAYEQYF. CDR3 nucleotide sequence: TGTGCCAGCAGCCTCCTAGCCTACGAGCAGTACTTC.

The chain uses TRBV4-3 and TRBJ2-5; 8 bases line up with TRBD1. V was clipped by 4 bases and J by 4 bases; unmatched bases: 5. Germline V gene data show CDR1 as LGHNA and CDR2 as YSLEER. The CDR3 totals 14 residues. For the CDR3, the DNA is TGCGCCAGCAGCCTCAAAGGACAGGGAGAGACCCAGTACTTC. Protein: CASSLKGQGETQYF.

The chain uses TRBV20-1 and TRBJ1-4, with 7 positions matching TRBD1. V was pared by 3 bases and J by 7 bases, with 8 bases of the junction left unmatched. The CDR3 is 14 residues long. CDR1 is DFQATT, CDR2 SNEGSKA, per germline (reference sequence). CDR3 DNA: TGCAGTGCTAGTATCGGGGCAGGGGGTGAAAAACTGTTTTTT. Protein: CSASIGAGGEKLFF.

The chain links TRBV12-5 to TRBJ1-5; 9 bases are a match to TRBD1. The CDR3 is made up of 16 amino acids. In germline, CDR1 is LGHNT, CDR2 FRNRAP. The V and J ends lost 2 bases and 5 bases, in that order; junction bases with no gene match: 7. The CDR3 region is CASGLRTGAIYQPQHF. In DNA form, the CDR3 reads TGTGCTAGTGGTTTGCGGACAGGGGCGATATATCAGCCCCAGCATTTT.

CDR3 loop: CASSTGAGGLRELFF. CDR3 in DNA: TGTGCCAGCAGCACCGGGGCGGGGGGGCTGCGGGAGCTGTTTTTT. The V gene is TRBV6-6, the J gene TRBJ2-2, with TRBD2 matching over 9 bases. Trimming took 6 bases from V and 9 from J; bases not matched to a gene: 11. The CDR3 spans 15 residues. The germline gives CDR1 MNHNY, CDR2 SVGAGI (reference sequence).